Below are 29 T cell receptor beta chains sequenced from a single sample in a study of identical twins listed by TCRdb under 2016. Library prep was done by 5' RACE. The listed sequencing device is Illumina HiSeq 2000. TCRdb reran the public reads through fastp at Q25 and MiXCR, keeping productive beta chains. Duplicate CDR3 protein sequences are folded into a single record with the most common DNA and genes. This sample has 500,000 to 600,000 distinct CDR3 sequences in its table, and around 20% of those were observed once. The top ten hold about 0.93% of the sample. These data also featured in a second study, about T cells expressing NK-cell markers.

Source material: CD4+ T cells sorted from blood. These receptors were collected from a woman younger than 35 in good health.

This clonotype was counted only a few times. The V gene is TRBV18, the J gene TRBJ2-1, with 14 bases that match TRBD2. The V gene end was trimmed by 5 bases and the J gene end by 7 bases; junction bases not matched to a gene: 7. Per germline, CDR1 KGHSH and CDR2 LQKENI. This CDR3 contains 16 residues. CDR3 region: CASSSGLAGVTNEQFF. The DNA of the CDR3 is TGTGCCAGCTCATCGGGACTAGCGGGAGTCACGAATGAGCAGTTCTTC.

This clonotype showed up many times. The chain has TRBV5-1 and TRBJ1-1; possibly TRBD1 for D (5 bases). The ends were cut back, 5 bases at V and 3 bases at J, with 5 bases in the middle. The CDR3 spans 11 residues. Germline lookup yields CDR1 SGHRS and CDR2 YFSETQ. The CDR3 sequence is CASRTDTEAFF. The CDR3 nucleotides are TGCGCCAGCAGGACAGACACTGAAGCTTTCTTT.

This clonotype was counted between two and nine times. The chain carries TRBV10-2 and TRBJ2-1; the match to TRBD2 covers 11 bases. After removal of 6 bases from V and 6 bases from J, the junction contained 4 bases not matched to a gene. Germline V gives CDR1 WSHSY, CDR2 SAAADI. This CDR3 spans 14 amino acids. CDR3 DNA sequence: TGCGCCAGCAGCCTAGCGGGAGGAATCAATGAGCAGTTCTTC. This encodes CASSLAGGINEQFF.

Only a few counts were recorded for this clonotype. The chain couples TRBV20-1 to TRBJ2-7; D is unclear. The germline V gene has CDR1 DFQATT and CDR2 SNEGSKA (reference sequence). V was cut by 0 bases and J by 7 bases, with 19 bases left in between. This CDR3 has 15 residues. CDR3 sequence (DNA): TGCAGTGCTAGAGATGGCTTGGTTGGGGAACGGGAGCAGTACTTC. This encodes CSARDGLVGEREQYF.

The chain links TRBV6-2 or TRBV6-3 to TRBJ2-1; TRBD2 matches 13 bases. Germline V gene lookup returns CDR1 MNHEY and CDR2 SVGEGT. The CDR3 loop spans 16 amino acids. The trim removed 6 bases at V and 9 bases at J, leaving 11 bases unmatched. Written as DNA, the CDR3 is TGTGCCAGCAGCTCCCTGACTAGCGGGAGGCTCAGTGAGCAGTTCTTC. Protein product: CASSSLTSGRLSEQFF.

This clonotype was seen only once. This sequence joins TRBV19 and TRBJ2-7, with D maybe TRBD1 (6 bases). CDR3 size: 16 residues. Trimming removed 6 bases from V and 4 bases from J, with 22 bases in between. CDR1 is LNHDA, CDR2 SQIVND, per germline (reference sequence). The CDR3 is CASRRTSGHWNYEQYF. CDR3 nucleotide sequence: TGTGCCAGTAGAAGAACGTCGGGACATTGGAATTACGAGCAGTACTTC. The variable domain in full, completed from reference TRBV19 and TRBJ2-7, reads DGGITQSPKYLFRKEGQNVTLSCEQNLNHDAMYWYRQDPGQGLRLIYYSQIVNDFQKGDIAEGYSVSREKKESFPLTVTSAQKNPTAFYLCASRRTSGHWNYEQYFGPGTRLTVT.

The J gene is TRBJ1-3, the V gene TRBV20-1; no definite D call. In germline, CDR1 is DFQATT, CDR2 SNEGSKA (reference sequence). This CDR3 has 13 amino acids. V was clipped by 4 bases and J by 0 bases, with 7 bases between them. CDR3 in amino acids: CSATYPSGNTIYF. The CDR3, as DNA: TGCAGTGCTACGTATCCCTCTGGAAACACCATATATTTT.

Many counts were recorded for this clonotype. V is TRBV7-2 and J is TRBJ1-2; D is unclear. CDR1 and CDR2 (germline): SGHTA, FQGNSA. This CDR3 comprises 12 residues. Trimming took 5 bases from V and 2 from J, leaving 6 bases between them. In DNA, the CDR3 is TGTGCCAGCAGCGAAAACAACTATGGCTACACCTTC. As protein: CASSENNYGYTF.

A word on this clonotype: A junction end diverges from the germline sequence, so it may reflect a read error. The chain's CDR3 is CSAKAIFGERTDTQYF. The CDR3 DNA reads as TGCAGCGCTAAGGCGATATTCGGGGAGCGCACAGATACGCAGTATTTT. The rearrangement joins TRBV20-1 to TRBJ2-3, with D possibly matching TRBD2 (5 bases). This CDR3 spans 16 amino acids. In germline, CDR1 is DFQATT, CDR2 SNEGSKA (reference sequence).

The chain is built from TRBV5-1 and TRBJ2-3, with D tentatively TRBD1 (5 bases). With 3 bases removed from V and 2 bases from J, the gap between germline ends came to 13 bases. The germline V gene has CDR1 SGHRS and CDR2 YFSETQ. The CDR3 covers 15 residues. The chain's CDR3 is CASSSAHRSTDTQYF. CDR3 nucleotide sequence: TGCGCCAGCAGCTCGGCTCACAGGTCCACAGATACGCAGTATTTT.

The sample holds a few counts of this clonotype. The chain couples TRBV12-3 or TRBV12-4 to TRBJ2-1; TRBD2 agrees at 9 bases. The CDR3 is 16 amino acids. Trimming removed 5 bases from V and 4 bases from J; junction bases left unmatched: 9. The CDR3 DNA sequence: TGTGCCAGCAGTCGAATTCTAGCGGGGATTTACAATGAGCAGTTCTTC. Translating gives CASSRILAGIYNEQFF.

This clonotype was counted at least ten times. The chain is built from TRBV3-1 and TRBJ1-1; no clear D. The CDR3 contains 11 residues. The germline gives CDR1 LGHDT, CDR2 YNNKEL (reference sequence). V gave up 1 base and J gave up 5 bases, with 2 bases separating them. Here the CDR3 DNA reads TGTGCCAGCAGCCAAGCTACTGAAGCTTTCTTT. Protein: CASSQATEAFF.

This clonotype was picked up a small number of times. V usage is TRBV6-5 and J usage is TRBJ1-1, with a tentative D call TRBD1 (6 bases). The CDR3 runs 17 residues. Germline values: CDR1 MNHEY, CDR2 SVGAGI. V dropped 2 bases and J dropped 0 bases, with 16 bases sitting between them. CDR3 sequence (DNA): TGTGCCAGCAGTTACGACGGGGAGGGGACAATGAACACTGAAGCTTTCTTT. Translation gives CASSYDGEGTMNTEAFF.

In its sample, this clonotype was seen a few times. The rearrangement uses TRBV6-2 or TRBV6-3 and TRBJ2-7, with 11 bases aligning to TRBD2. The V gene end was trimmed by 5 bases and the J gene end by 4 bases; junction bases not matched to a gene: 7. Per the germline V gene, CDR1 is MNHEY and CDR2 is SVGEGT. The CDR3 is 15 residues long. The CDR3 DNA reads as TGTGCCAGCAGTCTAGCGGGAGGAATCTGGTACGAGCAGTACTTC. Translating it yields CASSLAGGIWYEQYF.

This clonotype turned up a few times. This rearrangement joins TRBV23-1 to TRBJ1-2; 10 bases are a match to TRBD1. TRBV23-1 is labeled an ORF, and its function is uncertain. The CDR3 covers 16 residues. Trimming cost V 0 bases and J 5 bases; bases outside gene matches: 6. The DNA for the CDR3 is TGCGCCAGCAGTCAATCACGGGGACAGGGGAGATATGGCTACACCTTC. Its translation: CASSQSRGQGRYGYTF.

This clonotype was picked up many times. This chain uses TRBV10-3 with TRBJ1-1; weak D call: TRBD1 (6 bases). The CDR3 totals 14 residues. Trimming left V 4 bases short and J 5 bases short, with 14 bases between. Germline CDR1 is ENHRY and CDR2 is SYGVKD. CDR3 in amino acids: CAISVGGAGTEAFF. CDR3 nucleotides: TGTGCCATCAGTGTCGGGGGGGCAGGGACTGAAGCTTTCTTT.

This rearrangement joins TRBV5-5 to TRBJ2-3; 9 positions agree with TRBD1. J was trimmed by 8 bases and V by 5 bases; bases with no gene match: 12. CDR1 and CDR2 (germline): SGHKS, YYEKEE (reference sequence). CDR3 length: 15 residues. The CDR3 DNA reads TGTGCCAGCAGGGCGAGGGGACAGGGTTTCGGTACGCAGTATTTT. Protein: CASRARGQGFGTQYF.

J is TRBJ2-3 and V is TRBV7-6; 14 positions match TRBD2. Germline CDR1 is SGHVS and CDR2 is FNYEAQ. The V gene end was trimmed by 1 base and the J gene end by 5 bases; junction bases not matched to a gene: 8. The CDR3 totals 18 residues. CDR3 amino acids: CASSLVRLAGGRGDTQYF. Here the CDR3 DNA reads TGTGCCAGCAGCTTAGTTAGACTAGCGGGGGGGCGCGGAGATACGCAGTATTTT.

This clonotype was seen a few times. The DNA of the CDR3 is TGCAGTGCTAGACCGGGGCCGAGCTCCTACAATGAGCAGTTCTTC. Translated, it gives CSARPGPSSYNEQFF. The chain recombines TRBV20-1 with TRBJ2-1, with D perhaps assigned TRBD1 or TRBD2 (5 bases each). Between the trimmed V and J ends, which lost 2 bases and 0 bases, there was a span of 11 bases. The CDR3 runs 15 residues. Per the germline V gene, CDR1 is DFQATT and CDR2 is SNEGSKA (reference sequence).

The gene calls are TRBV6-1 and TRBJ2-2; D call uncertain. CDR1 is MNHNS, CDR2 SASEGT, per germline. The CDR3 is 14 residues long. The V gene lost 6 bases and the J gene lost 1 base, with 9 bases spanning the gap. The DNA for the CDR3 is TGTGCCAGCAGGAAGTCGTGGAACACCGGGGAGCTGTTTTTT. Residues: CASRKSWNTGELFF.

This clonotype was seen a handful of times. V is TRBV7-2 and J is TRBJ2-7; D is tentatively TRBD1 or TRBD2 (6 bases each). The germline CDR1 and CDR2 sequences are SGHTA and FQGNSA. The CDR3 length is 17 residues. V lost 7 bases and J 4 bases, leaving 26 bases between the germline ends. The CDR3 loop reads CASTQRVGARKTYEQYF. CDR3 coding DNA: TGTGCCAGCACCCAGCGGGTGGGGGCGCGGAAAACTTACGAGCAGTACTTC.

In this sample, this clonotype turned up a few times. This rearrangement joins TRBV9 to TRBJ1-3; 8 bases are shared with TRBD1. This CDR3 spans 16 amino acids. The germline V gene has CDR1 SGDLS and CDR2 YYNGEE. The trim removed 0 bases at V and 2 bases at J, leaving 4 bases unmatched. The CDR3 DNA sequence: TGTGCCAGCAGCGTAGCTCCGGACAGGGCTGGAAACACCATATATTTT. Encoded protein: CASSVAPDRAGNTIYF.

This clonotype appeared a single time. V gene TRBV9 combines with J gene TRBJ2-7; D is unclear. The V gene's germline CDR1 is SGDLS and CDR2 YYNGEE. This CDR3 is built from 13 residues. Trimming took 4 bases from V and 9 from J, leaving 17 bases between them. CDR3 nucleotides: TGTGCCAGCAGCCCCGTAGGGTATACCTTGCAGTACTTC. Translation gives CASSPVGYTLQYF. Complete variable domain (other parts from reference TRBV9 and TRBJ2-7): DSGVTQTPKHLITATGQRVTLRCSPRSGDLSVYWYQQSLDQGLQFLIQYYNGEERAKGNILERFSAQQFPDLHSELNLSSLELGDSALYFCASSPVGYTLQYFGPGTRLTVT.

This clonotype came up a few times. The chain recombines TRBV7-8 with TRBJ2-5; no clear D. CDR1 and CDR2 (germline): SGHVS, FQNEAQ. This CDR3 contains 16 residues. The ends were cut back, 1 base at V and 0 bases at J, with 12 bases in the middle. CDR3 sequence reads: CASSLVRRSYQETQYF. For the CDR3, the DNA is TGTGCCAGCAGCTTAGTTCGGCGGTCGTACCAAGAGACCCAGTACTTC.

The gene calls are TRBV29-1 and TRBJ2-1, with D perhaps matching TRBD1 or TRBD2 (5 bases each). This CDR3 has 15 residues. Trimming removed 6 bases at V and 6 bases at J, with 21 bases between. Germline CDR1 reads SQVTM; CDR2 reads ANQGSEA. Here the CDR3 DNA reads TGCAGCGTCGATAACGGGGCGGGCTGGCTCAATGAGCAGTTCTTC. Encoded protein: CSVDNGAGWLNEQFF.

This clonotype was picked up a small number of times. The rearrangement joins TRBV12-3 or TRBV12-4 to TRBJ1-5, with D possibly TRBD1 on 6 matching bases. V lost 6 bases and J lost 9, with 18 bases in between. The CDR3 runs to 14 residues. The CDR3 DNA reads as TGTGCCAGCAGGCTCACAGGGCCCGGGTCGCCCCAGCATTTT. It specifies CASRLTGPGSPQHF.

This chain uses TRBV14 with TRBJ1-2, with D unclear. Germline V gene sequence: CDR1 SGHDN, CDR2 FVKESK. CDR3 length: 13 amino acids. V was trimmed by 4 bases and J by 5 bases, leaving 11 bases between them. CDR3 in DNA: TGTGCCAGCAGCCGAGACGACATTTATGGCTACACCTTC. Its translation is CASSRDDIYGYTF.

This chain joins TRBV7-9 and TRBJ2-5; 10 positions match TRBD1. The germline gives CDR1 SEHNR, CDR2 FQNEAQ (reference sequence). V was clipped by 5 bases and J by 5 bases; unmatched bases: 8. This CDR3 contains 15 residues. For the CDR3, the DNA is TGTGCCAGCAGCCCCGCCCCGACAGGGGGCGAGACCCAGTACTTC. It encodes CASSPAPTGGETQYF.

This chain joins TRBV7-9 and TRBJ2-2, with a possible D match to TRBD2 (7 bases). Germline CDR1 and CDR2: SEHNR and FQNEAQ (reference sequence). This CDR3 is 15 amino acids long. V shed 5 bases and J shed 6 bases, with 16 bases lying between them. This chain's CDR3 is CASSRSGGDPGELFF. In DNA, the CDR3 is TGTGCCAGCAGCCGATCGGGGGGCGACCCCGGGGAGCTGTTTTTT.